This TCR beta chain was found in a study of a mutant IDH1 vaccine in newly diagnosed glioma. Germline values: CDR1 SEHNR, CDR2 FQNEAQ (reference sequence). There are 13 residues in the CDR3. V lost 1 base and J 9 bases, leaving 11 bases between the germline ends. Sample time point: week 23, last vaccination. It was 300 ug of mutant IDH1 20-mer peptide that made up each vaccine dose, given with topical imiquimod. The protocol was immunoSEQ multiplex PCR, while the TCRdb copy is restricted to in-frame clones and leaves out a portion. The table shows approximately 60,000 clones, with about 81% occurring only once. As to this clone: The target antigen is unknown.

This sequence was found in a woman aged 40 to 55 with glioma. Some clones in this sample may be carry-over from other donors' samples. The V call is TRBV7-9, the J call TRBJ2-3; D not certain. The sequences come from PBMCs, collected from a glioma patient whose treatment included an IDH1 peptide vaccine. CDR3: CASSLEPLSTQYF. The CDR3 region has the DNA TGTGCCAGCAGCTTAGAACCTTTATCCACGCAGTATTTT.